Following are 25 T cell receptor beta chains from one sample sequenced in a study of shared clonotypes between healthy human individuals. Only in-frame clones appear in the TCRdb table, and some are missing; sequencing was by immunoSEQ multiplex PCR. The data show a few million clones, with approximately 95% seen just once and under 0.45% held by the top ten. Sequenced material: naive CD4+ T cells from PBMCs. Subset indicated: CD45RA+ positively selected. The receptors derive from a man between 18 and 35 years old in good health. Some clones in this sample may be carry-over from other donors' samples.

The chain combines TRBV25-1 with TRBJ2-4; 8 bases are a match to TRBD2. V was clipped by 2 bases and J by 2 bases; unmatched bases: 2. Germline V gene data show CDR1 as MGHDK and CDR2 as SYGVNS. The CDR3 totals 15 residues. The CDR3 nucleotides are TGTGCCAGCAGTGAAAAGCGGGAGCCCAAAAACATTCAGTACTTC. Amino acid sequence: CASSEKREPKNIQYF.

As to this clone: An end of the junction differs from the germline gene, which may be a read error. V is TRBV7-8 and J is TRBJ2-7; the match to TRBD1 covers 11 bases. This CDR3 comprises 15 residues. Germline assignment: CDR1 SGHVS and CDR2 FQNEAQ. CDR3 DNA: TGTGCCAGCAGCCTATACCCGGGACAGGGGGTAACCCCATCTTTC. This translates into CASSLYPGQGVTPSF.

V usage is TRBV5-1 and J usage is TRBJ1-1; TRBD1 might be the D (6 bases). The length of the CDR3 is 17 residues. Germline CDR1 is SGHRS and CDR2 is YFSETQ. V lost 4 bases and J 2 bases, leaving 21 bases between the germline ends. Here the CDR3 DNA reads TGCGCCAGCAGCCCGGGGGCTCCAGGGGCAGAAAACACTGAAGCTTTCTTT. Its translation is CASSPGAPGAENTEAFF.

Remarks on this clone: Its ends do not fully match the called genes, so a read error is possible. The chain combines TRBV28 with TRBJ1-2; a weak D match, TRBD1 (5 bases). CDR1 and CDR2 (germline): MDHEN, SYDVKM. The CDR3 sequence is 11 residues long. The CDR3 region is CASSLRGDCYF. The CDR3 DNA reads TGTGCCAGCAGCTTAAGGGGAGACTGTTACTTC.

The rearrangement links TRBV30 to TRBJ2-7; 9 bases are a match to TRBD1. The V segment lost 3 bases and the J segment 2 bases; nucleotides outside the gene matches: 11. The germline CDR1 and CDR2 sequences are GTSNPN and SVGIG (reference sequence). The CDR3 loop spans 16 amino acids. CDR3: CAWRPTRDRAPYEQYF. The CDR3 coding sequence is TGTGCCTGGAGGCCAACCCGGGACAGGGCCCCCTACGAGCAGTACTTC.

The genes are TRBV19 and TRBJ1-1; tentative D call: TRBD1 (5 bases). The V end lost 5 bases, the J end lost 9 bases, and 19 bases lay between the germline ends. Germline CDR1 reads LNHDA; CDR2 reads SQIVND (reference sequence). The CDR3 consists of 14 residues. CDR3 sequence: CASSPPGGVSQAFF. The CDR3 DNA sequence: TGTGCCAGTAGTCCCCCGGGGGGGGTTAGTCAAGCTTTCTTT.

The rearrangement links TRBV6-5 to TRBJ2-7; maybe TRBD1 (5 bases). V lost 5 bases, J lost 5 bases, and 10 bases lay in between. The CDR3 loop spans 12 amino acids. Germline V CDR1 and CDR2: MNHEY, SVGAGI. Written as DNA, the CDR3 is TGTGCCAGCAGTCCAAGACAGCACGAGCAGTACTTC. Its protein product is CASSPRQHEQYF.

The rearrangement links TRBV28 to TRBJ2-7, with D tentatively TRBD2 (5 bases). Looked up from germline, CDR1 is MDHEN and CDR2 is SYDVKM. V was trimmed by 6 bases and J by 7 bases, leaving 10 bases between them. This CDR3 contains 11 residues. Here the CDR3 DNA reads TGTGCCAGCAGCCAACCGGGGGAGCAGTACTTC. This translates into CASSQPGEQYF.

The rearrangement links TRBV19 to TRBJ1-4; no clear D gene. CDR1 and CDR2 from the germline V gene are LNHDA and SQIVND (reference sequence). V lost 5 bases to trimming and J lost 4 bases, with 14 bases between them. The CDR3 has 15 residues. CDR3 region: CASSPGRRSNEKLFF. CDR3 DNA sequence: TGTGCCAGTAGTCCCGGCAGGCGGAGTAATGAAAAACTGTTTTTT.

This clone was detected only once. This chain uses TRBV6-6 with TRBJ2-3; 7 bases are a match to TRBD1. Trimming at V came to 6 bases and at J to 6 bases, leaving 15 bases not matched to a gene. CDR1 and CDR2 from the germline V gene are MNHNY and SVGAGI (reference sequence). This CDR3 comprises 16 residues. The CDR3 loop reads CASSWNRDSIMDTQYF. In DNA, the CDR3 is TGTGCCAGCAGCTGGAATCGGGACAGCATTATGGATACGCAGTATTTT.

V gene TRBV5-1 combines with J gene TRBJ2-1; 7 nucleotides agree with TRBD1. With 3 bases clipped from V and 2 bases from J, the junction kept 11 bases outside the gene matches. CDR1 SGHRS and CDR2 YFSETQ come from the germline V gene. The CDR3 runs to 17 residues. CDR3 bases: TGCGCCAGCAGCTCGGGACAGCTAACCATTGCCTACAATGAGCAGTTCTTC. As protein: CASSSGQLTIAYNEQFF.

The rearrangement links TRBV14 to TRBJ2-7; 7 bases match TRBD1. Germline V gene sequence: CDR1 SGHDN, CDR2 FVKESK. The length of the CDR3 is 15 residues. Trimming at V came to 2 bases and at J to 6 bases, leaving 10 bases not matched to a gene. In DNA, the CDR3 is TGTGCCAGCAGCCAATCCGGGGTCCAGGGGGTCGAGCAGTACTTC. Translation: CASSQSGVQGVEQYF. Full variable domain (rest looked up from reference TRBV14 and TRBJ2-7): EAGVTQFPSHSVIEKGQTVTLRCDPISGHDNLYWYRRVMGKEIKFLLHFVKESKQDESGMPNNRFLAERTGGTYSTLKVQPAELEDSGVYFCASSQSGVQGVEQYFGPGTRLTVT.

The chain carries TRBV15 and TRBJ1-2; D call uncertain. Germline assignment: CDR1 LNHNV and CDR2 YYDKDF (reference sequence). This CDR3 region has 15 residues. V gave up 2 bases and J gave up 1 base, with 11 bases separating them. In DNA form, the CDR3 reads TGTGCCACCAGCAGAACGTCACGAAGTAACTATGGCTACACCTTC. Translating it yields CATSRTSRSNYGYTF.

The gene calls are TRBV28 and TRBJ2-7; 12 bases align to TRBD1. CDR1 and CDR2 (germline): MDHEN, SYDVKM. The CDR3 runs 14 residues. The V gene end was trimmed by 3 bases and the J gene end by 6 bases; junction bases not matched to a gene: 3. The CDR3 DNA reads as TGTGCCAGCAGTTTGTGGGACAGGGGGCCCGAGCAGTACTTC. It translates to CASSLWDRGPEQYF.

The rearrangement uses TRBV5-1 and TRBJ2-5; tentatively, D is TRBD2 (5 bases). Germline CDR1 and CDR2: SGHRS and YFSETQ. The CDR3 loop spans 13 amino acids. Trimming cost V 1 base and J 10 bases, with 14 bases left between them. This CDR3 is CASSLLAPRDQYF. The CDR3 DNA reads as TGCGCCAGCAGCTTGTTAGCCCCGAGGGACCAGTACTTC.

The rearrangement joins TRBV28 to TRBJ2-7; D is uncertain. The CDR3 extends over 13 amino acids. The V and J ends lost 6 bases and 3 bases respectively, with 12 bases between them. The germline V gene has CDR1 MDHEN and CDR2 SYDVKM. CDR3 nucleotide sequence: TGTGCCAGCAGCTCAACTGGGGTCTACGAGCAGTACTTC. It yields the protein CASSSTGVYEQYF.

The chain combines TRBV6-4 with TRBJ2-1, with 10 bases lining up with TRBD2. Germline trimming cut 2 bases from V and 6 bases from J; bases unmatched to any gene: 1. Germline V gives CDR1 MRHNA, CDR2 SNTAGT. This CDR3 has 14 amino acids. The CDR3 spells CASSDSGRANEQFF. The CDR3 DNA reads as TGTGCCAGCAGTGACAGCGGGAGGGCCAATGAGCAGTTCTTC.

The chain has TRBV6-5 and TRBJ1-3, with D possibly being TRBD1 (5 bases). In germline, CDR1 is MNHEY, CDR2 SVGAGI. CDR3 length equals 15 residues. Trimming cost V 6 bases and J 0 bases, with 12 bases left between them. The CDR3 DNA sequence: TGTGCCAGCAGACAGACAGTTGGCTCTGGAAACACCATATATTTT. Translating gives CASRQTVGSGNTIYF.

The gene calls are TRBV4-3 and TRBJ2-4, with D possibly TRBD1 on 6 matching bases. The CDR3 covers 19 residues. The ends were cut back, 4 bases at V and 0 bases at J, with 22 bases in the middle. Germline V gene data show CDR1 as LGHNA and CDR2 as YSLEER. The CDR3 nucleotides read TGCGCCAGCAGCCCTGGACAGTGGAAACGACTCATAGCCAAAAACATTCAGTACTTC. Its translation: CASSPGQWKRLIAKNIQYF.

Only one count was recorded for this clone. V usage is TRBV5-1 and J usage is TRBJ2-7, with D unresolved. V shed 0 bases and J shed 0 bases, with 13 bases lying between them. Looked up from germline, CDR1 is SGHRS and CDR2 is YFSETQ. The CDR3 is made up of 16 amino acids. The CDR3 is CASSLEGSRSSYEQYF. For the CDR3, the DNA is TGCGCCAGCAGCTTGGAAGGCTCGAGGAGCTCCTACGAGCAGTACTTC.

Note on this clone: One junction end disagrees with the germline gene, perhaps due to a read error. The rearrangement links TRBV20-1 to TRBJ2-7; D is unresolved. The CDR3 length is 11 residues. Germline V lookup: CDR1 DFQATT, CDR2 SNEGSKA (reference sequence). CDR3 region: CSARDWYGQYF. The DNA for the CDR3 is TGCAGTGCTAGAGATTGGTACGGGCAGTACTTC.

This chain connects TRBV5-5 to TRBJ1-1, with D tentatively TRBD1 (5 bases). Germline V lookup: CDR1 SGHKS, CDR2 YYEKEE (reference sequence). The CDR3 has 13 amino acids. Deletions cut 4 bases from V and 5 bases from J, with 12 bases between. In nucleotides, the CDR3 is TGTGCCAGCAGCCCGGGGGGATGGACTGAAGCTTTCTTT. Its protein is CASSPGGWTEAFF.

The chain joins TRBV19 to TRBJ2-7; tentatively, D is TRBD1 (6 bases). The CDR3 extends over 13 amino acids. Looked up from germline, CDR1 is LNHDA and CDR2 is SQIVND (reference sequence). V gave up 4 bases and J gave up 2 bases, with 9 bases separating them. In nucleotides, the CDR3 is TGTGCCAGTAGTACGGACAGAACCTACGAGCAGTACTTC. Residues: CASSTDRTYEQYF.

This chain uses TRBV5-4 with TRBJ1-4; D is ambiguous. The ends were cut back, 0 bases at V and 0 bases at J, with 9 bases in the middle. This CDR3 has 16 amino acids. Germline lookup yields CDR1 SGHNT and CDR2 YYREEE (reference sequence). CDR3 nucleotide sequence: TGTGCCAGCAGCTTGGGTGGGGTCGCAACTAATGAAAAACTGTTTTTT. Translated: CASSLGGVATNEKLFF.

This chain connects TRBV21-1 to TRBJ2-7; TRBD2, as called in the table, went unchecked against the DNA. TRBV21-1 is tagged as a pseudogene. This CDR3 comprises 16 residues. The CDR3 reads CASSKFKAAFPYEQYF. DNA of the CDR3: TGTGCCAGCAGCAAATTCAAGGCGGCATTCCCCTACGAGCAGTACTTC.